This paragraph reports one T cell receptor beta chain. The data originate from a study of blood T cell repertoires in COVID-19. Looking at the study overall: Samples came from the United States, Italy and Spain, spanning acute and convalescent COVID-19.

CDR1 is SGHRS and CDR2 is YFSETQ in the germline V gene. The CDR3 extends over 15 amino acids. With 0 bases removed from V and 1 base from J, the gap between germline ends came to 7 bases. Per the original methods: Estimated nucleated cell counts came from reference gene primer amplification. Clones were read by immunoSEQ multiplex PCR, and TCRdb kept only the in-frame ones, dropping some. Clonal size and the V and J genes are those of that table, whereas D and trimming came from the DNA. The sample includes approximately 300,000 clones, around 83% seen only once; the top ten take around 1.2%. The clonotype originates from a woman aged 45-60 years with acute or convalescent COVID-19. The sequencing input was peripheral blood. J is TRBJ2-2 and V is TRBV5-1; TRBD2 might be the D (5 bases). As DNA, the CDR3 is TGCGCCAGCAGCTTGGGCGGAGGGAACACCGGGGAGCTGTTTTTT. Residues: CASSLGGGNTGELFF.